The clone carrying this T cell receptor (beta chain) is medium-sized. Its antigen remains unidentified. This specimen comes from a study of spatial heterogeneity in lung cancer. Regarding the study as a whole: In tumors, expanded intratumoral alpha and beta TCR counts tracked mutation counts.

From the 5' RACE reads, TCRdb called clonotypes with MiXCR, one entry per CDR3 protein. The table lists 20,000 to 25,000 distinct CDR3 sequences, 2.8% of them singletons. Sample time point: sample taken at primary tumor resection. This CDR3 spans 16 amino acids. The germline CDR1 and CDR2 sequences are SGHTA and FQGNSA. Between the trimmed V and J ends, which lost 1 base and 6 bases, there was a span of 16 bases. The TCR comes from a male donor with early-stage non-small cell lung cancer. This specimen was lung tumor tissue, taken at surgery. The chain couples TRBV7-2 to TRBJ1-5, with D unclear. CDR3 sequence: CASSLGQPGGLQPQHF. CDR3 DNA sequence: TGTGCCAGCAGCTTAGGGCAGCCAGGAGGGCTTCAGCCCCAGCATTTT.